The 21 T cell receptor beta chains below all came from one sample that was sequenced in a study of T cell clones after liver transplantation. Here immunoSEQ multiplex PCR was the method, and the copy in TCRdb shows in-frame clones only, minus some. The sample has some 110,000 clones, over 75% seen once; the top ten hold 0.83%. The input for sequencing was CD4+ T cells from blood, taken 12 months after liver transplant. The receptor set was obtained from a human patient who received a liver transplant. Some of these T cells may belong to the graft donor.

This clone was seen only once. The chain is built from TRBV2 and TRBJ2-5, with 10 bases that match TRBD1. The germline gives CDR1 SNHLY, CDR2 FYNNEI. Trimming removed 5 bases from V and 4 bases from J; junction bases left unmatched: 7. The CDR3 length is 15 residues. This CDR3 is CASSPAGTGVETQYF. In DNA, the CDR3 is TGTGCCAGCAGTCCTGCCGGGACAGGGGTAGAGACCCAGTACTTC.

The CDR3 nucleotides read TGTGCTTTCCGGGACAGGGGCGGGAATGAGCAGTTCTTC. Its protein is CAFRDRGGNEQFF. The chain is built from TRBV12-1 and TRBJ2-1; TRBD1 was called by the table and not checked on the DNA. TRBV12-1 is listed as a pseudogene. This CDR3 spans 13 amino acids.

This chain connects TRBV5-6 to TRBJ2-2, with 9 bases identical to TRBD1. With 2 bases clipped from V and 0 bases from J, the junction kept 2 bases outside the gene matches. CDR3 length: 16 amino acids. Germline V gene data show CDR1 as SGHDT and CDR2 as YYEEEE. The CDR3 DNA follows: TGTGCCAGCAGCTTCACAGGGGGCTCGAACACCGGGGAGCTGTTTTTT. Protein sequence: CASSFTGGSNTGELFF.

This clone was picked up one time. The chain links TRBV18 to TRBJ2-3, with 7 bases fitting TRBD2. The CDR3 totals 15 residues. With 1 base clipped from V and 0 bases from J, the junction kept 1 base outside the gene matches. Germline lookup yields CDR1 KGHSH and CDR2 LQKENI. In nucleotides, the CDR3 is TGTGCCAGCTCACCACGGGAGGGGAGCACAGATACGCAGTATTTT. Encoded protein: CASSPREGSTDTQYF.

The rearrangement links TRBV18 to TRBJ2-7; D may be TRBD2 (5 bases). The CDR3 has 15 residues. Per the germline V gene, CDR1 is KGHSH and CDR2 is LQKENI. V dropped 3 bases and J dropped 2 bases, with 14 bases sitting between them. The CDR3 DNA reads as TGTGCCAGCTCACCCCCCGCTTCGAGGGCCTACGAGCAGTACTTC. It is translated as CASSPPASRAYEQYF. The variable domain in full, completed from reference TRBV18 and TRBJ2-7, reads NAGVMQNPRHLVRRRGQEARLRCSPMKGHSHVYWYRQLPEEGLKFMVYLQKENIIDESGMPKERFSAEFPKEGPSILRIQQVVRGDSAAYFCASSPPASRAYEQYFGPGTRLTVT.

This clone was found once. CDR3 DNA sequence: TGTGCCAGCAGCCCTACTAGCGGGAGGCAAGAGACCCAGTACTTC. Its protein is CASSPTSGRQETQYF. The V call is TRBV11-2, the J call TRBJ2-5; 12 bases line up with TRBD2. The germline V gene encodes CDR1 SGHAT and CDR2 FQNNGV. The CDR3 extends over 15 amino acids. With V trimmed by 5 bases and J by 2 bases, 3 bases remained unmatched.

In DNA form, the CDR3 reads TGTGCCAGCAGCTTAGGGCAGAAGAATGAGCAGTTCTTC. Its protein is CASSLGQKNEQFF. The chain combines TRBV7-9 with TRBJ2-1; D is uncertain. In germline, CDR1 is SEHNR, CDR2 FQNEAQ (reference sequence). Trimming shortened V by 1 base and J by 7 bases, and 8 bases separated the two germline ends. This CDR3 comprises 13 residues. The variable domain in full, with the rest retrieved from reference TRBV7-9 and TRBJ2-1, is DTGVSQNPRHKITKRGQNVTFRCDPISEHNRLYWYRQTLGQGPEFLTYFQNEAQLEKSRLLSDRFSAERPKGSFSTLEIQRTEQGDSAMYLCASSLGQKNEQFFGPGTRLTVL.

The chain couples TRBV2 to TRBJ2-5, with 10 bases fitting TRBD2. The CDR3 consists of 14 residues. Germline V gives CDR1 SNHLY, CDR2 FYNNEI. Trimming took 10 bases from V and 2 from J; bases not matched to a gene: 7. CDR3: CAIREREGQETQYF. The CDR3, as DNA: TGTGCCATTCGGGAGCGGGAGGGGCAAGAGACCCAGTACTTC.

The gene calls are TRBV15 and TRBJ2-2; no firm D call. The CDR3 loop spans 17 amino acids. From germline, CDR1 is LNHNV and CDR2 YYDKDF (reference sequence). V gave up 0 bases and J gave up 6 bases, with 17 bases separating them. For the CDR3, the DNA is TGTGCCACCAGCAGAGATCTGACCGTAGCCATCGCCGGGGAGCTGTTTTTT. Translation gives CATSRDLTVAIAGELFF.

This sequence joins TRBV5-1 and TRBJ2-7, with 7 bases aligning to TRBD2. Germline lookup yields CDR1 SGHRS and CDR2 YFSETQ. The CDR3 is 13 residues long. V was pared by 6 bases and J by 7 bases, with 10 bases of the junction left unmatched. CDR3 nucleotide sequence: TGCGCCAGCAATAGGACACCGGGGGGAGAGCAGTACTTC. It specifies CASNRTPGGEQYF.

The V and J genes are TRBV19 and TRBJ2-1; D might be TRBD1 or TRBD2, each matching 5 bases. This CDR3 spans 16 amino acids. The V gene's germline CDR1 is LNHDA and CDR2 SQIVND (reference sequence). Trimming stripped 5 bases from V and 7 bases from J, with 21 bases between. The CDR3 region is CASSPYPGPGHNEQFF. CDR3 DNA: TGTGCCAGTAGTCCCTATCCGGGACCAGGCCATAATGAGCAGTTCTTC.

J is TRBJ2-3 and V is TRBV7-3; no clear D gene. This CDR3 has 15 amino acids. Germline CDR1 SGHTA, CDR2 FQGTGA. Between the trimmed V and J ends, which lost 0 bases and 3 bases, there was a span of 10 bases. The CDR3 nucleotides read TGTGCCAGCAGCTTAACGGTTGTAAAGACAGATACGCAGTATTTT. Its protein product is CASSLTVVKTDTQYF.

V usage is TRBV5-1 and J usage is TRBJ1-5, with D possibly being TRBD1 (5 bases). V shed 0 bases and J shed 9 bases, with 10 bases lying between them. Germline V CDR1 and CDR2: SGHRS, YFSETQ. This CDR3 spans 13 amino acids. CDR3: CASSLGGEGPQHF. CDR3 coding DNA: TGCGCCAGCAGCTTGGGGGGGGAAGGGCCCCAGCATTTT.

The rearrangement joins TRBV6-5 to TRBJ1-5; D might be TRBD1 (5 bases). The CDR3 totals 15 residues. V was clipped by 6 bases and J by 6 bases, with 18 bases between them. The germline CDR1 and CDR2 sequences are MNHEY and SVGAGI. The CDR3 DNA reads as TGTGCCAGCAGCAGGGACCAGGCTTCGCGTCAGCCCCAGCATTTT. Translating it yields CASSRDQASRQPQHF.

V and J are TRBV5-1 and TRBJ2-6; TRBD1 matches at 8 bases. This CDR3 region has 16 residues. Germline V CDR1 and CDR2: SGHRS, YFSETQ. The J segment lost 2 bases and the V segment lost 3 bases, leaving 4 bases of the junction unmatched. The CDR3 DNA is TGCGCCAGCAGCTCGGCAGGGGGCGCTGGGGCCAACGTCCTGACTTTC. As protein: CASSSAGGAGANVLTF. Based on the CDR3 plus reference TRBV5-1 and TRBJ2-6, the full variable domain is KAGVTQTPRYLIKTRGQQVTLSCSPISGHRSVSWYQQTPGQGLQFLFEYFSETQRNKGNFPGRFSGRQFSNSRSEMNVSTLELGDSALYLCASSSAGGAGANVLTFGAGSRLTVL.

The CDR3 DNA is TGTGCCAGCAGCACCCTTAACTATGGCTACACCTTC. It translates to CASSTLNYGYTF. The chain combines TRBV6-1 with TRBJ1-2; D is uncertain. This CDR3 contains 12 residues. The ends were cut back, 6 bases at V and 1 base at J, with 6 bases in the middle. The germline CDR1 and CDR2 sequences are MNHNS and SASEGT.

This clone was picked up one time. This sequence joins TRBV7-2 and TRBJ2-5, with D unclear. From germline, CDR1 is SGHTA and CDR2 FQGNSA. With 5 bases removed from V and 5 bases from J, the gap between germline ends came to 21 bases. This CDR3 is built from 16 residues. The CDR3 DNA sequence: TGTGCCAGCAGCGTTGGTTTCTGGCTAGAAAGGGAGACCCAGTACTTC. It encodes CASSVGFWLERETQYF.

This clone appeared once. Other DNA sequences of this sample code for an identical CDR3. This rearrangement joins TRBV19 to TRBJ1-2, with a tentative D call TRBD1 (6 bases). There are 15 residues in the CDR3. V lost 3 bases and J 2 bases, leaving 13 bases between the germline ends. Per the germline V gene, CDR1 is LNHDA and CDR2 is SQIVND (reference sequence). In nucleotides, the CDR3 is TGTGCCAGTAGTATTTGGGACACTACAAACTATGGCTACACCTTC. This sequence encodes CASSIWDTTNYGYTF.

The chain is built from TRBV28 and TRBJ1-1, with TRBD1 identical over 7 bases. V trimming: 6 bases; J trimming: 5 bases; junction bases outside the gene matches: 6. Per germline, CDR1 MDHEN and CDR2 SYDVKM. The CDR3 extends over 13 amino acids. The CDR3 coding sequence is TGTGCCAGCAGAGGTCAGGGGGGGACTGAAGCTTTCTTT. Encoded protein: CASRGQGGTEAFF.

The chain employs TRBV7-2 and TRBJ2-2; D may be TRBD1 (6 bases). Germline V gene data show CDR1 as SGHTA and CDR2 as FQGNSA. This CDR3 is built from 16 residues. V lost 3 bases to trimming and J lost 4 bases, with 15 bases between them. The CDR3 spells CASSLHSGQSTGELFF. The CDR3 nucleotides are TGTGCCAGCAGCTTGCATTCAGGACAGAGCACCGGGGAGCTGTTTTTT.

CDR3 in DNA: TGTGCCAGTAGTACCGGACAGGCCCTAGCCCGGGATACGCAGTATTTT. Amino acid sequence: CASSTGQALARDTQYF. The chain is built from TRBV19 and TRBJ2-3, with 7 bases lining up with TRBD1. V lost 4 bases, J lost 6 bases, and 13 bases stayed unmatched. This CDR3 has 16 residues. Per germline, CDR1 LNHDA and CDR2 SQIVND (reference sequence).